Reported below is one T cell receptor beta chain. The sample comes from a study of blood T cell repertoires in COVID-19. Study-level information: Acute-phase and convalescent COVID-19 samples originated in the United States, Italy and Spain.

Germline-derived CDR1 and CDR2 are MDHEN and SYDVKM. Trimming at V came to 6 bases and at J to 4 bases, leaving 1 base not matched to a gene. The CDR3 covers 15 residues. Study processing details: How many nucleated cells were present was estimated from reference gene primer amplification. The table came from immunoSEQ multiplex PCR; TCRdb's copy has only in-frame clones and leaves some out. D and trimming were read from the DNA, whereas the V and J calls and clone size are those reported in that table. The table includes roughly 200,000 clones, approximately 84% detected once. The sequenced material came from peripheral blood. The J gene is TRBJ2-1, the V gene TRBV28; 15 bases are shared with TRBD2. The clonotype comes from a woman of 80 years or more with acute or convalescent COVID-19. CDR3 loop: CASRGLAGGYNEQFF. The CDR3 DNA reads TGTGCCAGCAGAGGACTAGCGGGGGGGTACAATGAGCAGTTCTTC.